This T cell receptor (beta chain) is from a study of cytomegalovirus exposure and HLA in healthy donors. Points on this clone: An end of the junction differs from the germline gene, which may be a read error.

With 60 Vbeta and 13 Jbeta primers, the PCR was carried out. Profiled with immunoSEQ multiplex PCR; TCRdb holds only in-frame clones, not every one. Of 100,000 or so clones listed, under 75% are singletons. Sequenced material: PBMCs. The receptor was isolated from a man between 45 and 60 years old in good health and CMV-seronegative.

The CDR3 sequence is CPSTHLGSTYNSPLHF. In DNA form, the CDR3 reads TGTCCCAGCACCCACCTCGGGTCCACCTATAATTCACCCCTCCACTTT. This chain joins TRBV28 and TRBJ1-6; D call uncertain. The CDR3 totals 16 residues. Germline V lookup: CDR1 MDHEN, CDR2 SYDVKM.